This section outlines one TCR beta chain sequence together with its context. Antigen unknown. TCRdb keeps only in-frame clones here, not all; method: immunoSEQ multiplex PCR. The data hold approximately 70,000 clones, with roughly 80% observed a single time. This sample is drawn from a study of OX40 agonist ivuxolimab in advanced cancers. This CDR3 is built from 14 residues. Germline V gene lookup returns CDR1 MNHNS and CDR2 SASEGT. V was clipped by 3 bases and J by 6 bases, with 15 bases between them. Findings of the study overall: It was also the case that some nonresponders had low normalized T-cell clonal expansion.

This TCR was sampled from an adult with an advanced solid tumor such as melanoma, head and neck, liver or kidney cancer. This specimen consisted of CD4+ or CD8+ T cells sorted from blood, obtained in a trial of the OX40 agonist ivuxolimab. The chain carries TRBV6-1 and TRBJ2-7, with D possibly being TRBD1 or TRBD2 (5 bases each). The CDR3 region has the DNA TGTGCCAGCAGTGACGTCAGGGCCGCGGGCGAGCAGTACTTC. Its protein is CASSDVRAAGEQYF.